Below, 22 T cell receptor beta chains from the same sample are listed, as sequenced in a study of blood T cell repertoires in COVID-19. Profiled with immunoSEQ multiplex PCR; TCRdb holds only in-frame clones, not every one. Counted here are 55,000 to 80,000 clones, about four fifths occurring once; the ten biggest clones make up roughly 30%. The source material was peripheral blood. These receptors were taken from a man aged 65 to 79 with acute or convalescent COVID-19.

The chain combines TRBV6-6 with TRBJ2-7; TRBD1 matches at 7 bases. V trimming: 6 bases; J trimming: 3 bases; junction bases outside the gene matches: 5. The CDR3 is 13 residues long. Per the germline V gene, CDR1 is MNHNY and CDR2 is SVGAGI (reference sequence). The CDR3 region has the DNA TGTGCCAGCAGGCAGGGGGAAGTCTACGAGCAGTACTTC. Encoded protein: CASRQGEVYEQYF.

The sample holds one count of this clone. The J gene is TRBJ1-1, the V gene TRBV7-3, with 8 bases lining up with TRBD1. Germline V gene data show CDR1 as SGHTA and CDR2 as FQGTGA. The V gene end was trimmed by 5 bases and the J gene end by 5 bases; junction bases not matched to a gene: 4. The CDR3 is 13 amino acids. CDR3 sequence: CASSPRDRTEAFF. For the CDR3, the DNA is TGTGCCAGCAGCCCGCGGGACAGGACTGAAGCTTTCTTT.

The V and J genes are TRBV5-1 and TRBJ2-7, with 8 bases aligning to TRBD2. V was pared by 4 bases and J by 5 bases, with 29 bases of the junction left unmatched. Per the germline V gene, CDR1 is SGHRS and CDR2 is YFSETQ. This CDR3 spans 21 amino acids. The CDR3 loop is CASSPGTSFRRWGSKGNEQYF. The CDR3, as DNA: TGCGCCAGCAGCCCCGGGACTAGTTTTCGCCGGTGGGGGAGTAAGGGAAACGAGCAGTACTTC. The full variable domain, completed using reference TRBV5-1 and TRBJ2-7, is KAGVTQTPRYLIKTRGQQVTLSCSPISGHRSVSWYQQTPGQGLQFLFEYFSETQRNKGNFPGRFSGRQFSNSRSEMNVSTLELGDSALYLCASSPGTSFRRWGSKGNEQYFGPGTRLTVT.

V and J are TRBV28 and TRBJ2-7; D possibly corresponds to TRBD2 (5 bases). CDR3 size: 13 residues. Germline CDR1 reads MDHEN; CDR2 reads SYDVKM. The V end lost 1 base, the J end lost 4 bases, and 8 bases lay between the germline ends. The CDR3 nucleotides are TGTGCCAGCAGTTTATCACTAGTTTACGAGCAGTACTTC. Amino acids: CASSLSLVYEQYF.

The chain joins TRBV30 to TRBJ2-7, with D perhaps TRBD1 (5 bases). CDR3 size: 13 residues. With 4 bases removed from V and 8 bases from J, the gap between germline ends came to 18 bases. Germline V gene data show CDR1 as GTSNPN and CDR2 as SVGIG (reference sequence). CDR3 amino acids: CAWNLRQTDKQYF. In DNA form, the CDR3 reads TGTGCCTGGAATTTAAGACAGACTGACAAGCAGTACTTC.

This chain uses TRBV6-5 with TRBJ2-7, with D hard to call. Per germline, CDR1 MNHEY and CDR2 SVGAGI. V lost 8 bases, J lost 1 base, and 15 bases lay in between. The CDR3 runs 14 residues. CDR3 sequence: CASCPKTRSYEQYF. CDR3 sequence (DNA): TGTGCCAGCTGCCCAAAGACACGATCCTACGAGCAGTACTTC.

The J gene is TRBJ1-2, the V gene TRBV7-8; 7 bases map to TRBD1. The CDR3 runs to 13 residues. The junction had 2 bases not matched to a gene; V was cut back by 3 bases and J by 4 bases. The germline V gene encodes CDR1 SGHVS and CDR2 FQNEAQ. The CDR3 region is CASSFPGGYGYTF. The CDR3 DNA is TGTGCCAGCAGCTTTCCAGGGGGCTATGGCTACACCTTC.

This clone was seen a few times. The CDR3 bases are TGTGCCAGCAGCACAAACACCGGGGAGCTGTTTTTT. It encodes CASSTNTGELFF. The chain couples TRBV9 to TRBJ2-2; no clear D gene. Looked up from germline, CDR1 is SGDLS and CDR2 is YYNGEE. Trimming removed 4 bases from V and 2 bases from J, with 3 bases in between. The CDR3 contains 12 residues.

CDR3 amino acids: CATLQPPVRSSGNTIYF. The CDR3 coding sequence is TGTGCCACTCTCCAGCCTCCAGTACGGAGCTCTGGAAACACCATATATTTT. V is TRBV28 and J is TRBJ1-3; no clear D gene. CDR3 length: 17 amino acids. Trimming stripped 10 bases from V and 0 bases from J, with 22 bases between. The germline gives CDR1 MDHEN, CDR2 SYDVKM.

V usage is TRBV7-7 and J usage is TRBJ2-7, with 8 positions matching TRBD2. V was pared by 5 bases and J by 2 bases, with 11 bases of the junction left unmatched. The CDR3 length is 16 residues. CDR1 is SSHAT and CDR2 is FNYEAQ in the germline V gene (reference sequence). The CDR3 protein is CASSPDLGLAAYEQYF. The CDR3 DNA is TGTGCCAGCAGCCCGGATCTCGGACTAGCAGCCTACGAGCAGTACTTC. Filled out from reference TRBV7-7 and TRBJ2-7, the complete variable domain reads GAGVSQSPRYKVTKRGQDVTLRCDPISSHATLYWYQQALGQGPEFLTYFNYEAQPDKSGLPSDRFSAERPEGSISTLTIQRTEQRDSAMYRCASSPDLGLAAYEQYFGPGTRLTVT.

The rearrangement uses TRBV14 and TRBJ1-4; tentatively, D is TRBD1 (6 bases). The V and J ends lost 4 bases and 7 bases respectively, with 25 bases between them. CDR1 SGHDN and CDR2 FVKESK come from the germline V gene. The CDR3 loop spans 18 amino acids. The CDR3, as DNA: TGTGCCAGCAGCCGAAGGGCCTGGGACACCTCTCTCGGTGAAAAACTGTTTTTT. This codes for CASSRRAWDTSLGEKLFF.

This clone was detected a few times. This chain uses TRBV3-1 (or the pseudogene TRBV3-2) with TRBJ2-7, with TRBD2 as a possible D gene (6 bases). The CDR3 extends over 14 amino acids. Trimming stripped 4 bases from V and 4 bases from J, with 14 bases between. CDR1 is LGHDT, CDR2 YNNKEL, per germline (reference sequence). The CDR3 is CASSPPGLLYEQYF. The CDR3 region has the DNA TGTGCCAGCAGCCCCCCCGGACTACTTTACGAGCAGTACTTC.

V is TRBV27 and J is TRBJ1-5, with TRBD1 matching 9 bases. V shed 6 bases and J 2 bases; nucleotides not matched to a gene: 5. Germline values: CDR1 MNHEY, CDR2 SMNVEV (reference sequence). This CDR3 has 15 residues. In DNA, the CDR3 is TGTGCCAGCAGCATGGACAGGGGAGGCAATCAGCCCCAGCATTTT. Its protein product is CASSMDRGGNQPQHF.

V is TRBV11-1 and J is TRBJ2-5; TRBD1 matches at 9 bases. Looked up from germline, CDR1 is SGHAT and CDR2 is FQDESV (reference sequence). Trimming took 3 bases from V and 5 from J; bases not matched to a gene: 4. The CDR3 extends over 14 amino acids. This chain's CDR3 is CASSFGGQGETQYF. DNA for the CDR3: TGTGCCAGCAGCTTCGGCGGACAGGGGGAGACCCAGTACTTC.

This chain's CDR3 is CASRRGPGQGQKLFF. For the CDR3, the DNA is TGTGCCAGCAGGAGAGGACCGGGACAGGGGCAAAAACTGTTTTTT. V and J are TRBV6-5 and TRBJ1-4; TRBD1 agrees at 10 bases. The ends lost 6 bases at V and 9 bases at J; junction bases unmatched: 10. The CDR3 covers 15 residues. The germline CDR1 and CDR2 sequences are MNHEY and SVGAGI.

This clone was observed a handful of times. This rearrangement joins TRBV9 to TRBJ1-1; 8 nucleotides match TRBD1. Germline assignment: CDR1 SGDLS and CDR2 YYNGEE. With 0 bases clipped from V and 4 bases from J, the junction kept 5 bases outside the gene matches. The length of the CDR3 is 15 residues. The DNA of the CDR3 is TGTGCCAGCAGCGTAGCCCCAGGGGGCGGCACTGAAGCTTTCTTT. Its protein is CASSVAPGGGTEAFF.

The V gene is TRBV11-2, the J gene TRBJ1-1; no reliable D call. Germline V gene sequence: CDR1 SGHAT, CDR2 FQNNGV. The CDR3 runs 13 residues. Trimming took off 3 bases at V and 7 bases at J, with 12 bases between the two ends. As DNA, the CDR3 is TGTGCCAGCAGCTTTCTGAGACTGGATGAAGCTTTCTTT. Its protein product is CASSFLRLDEAFF. Using reference TRBV11-2 and TRBJ1-1 for the parts outside the CDR3, the full variable domain is EAGVAQSPRYKIIEKRQSVAFWCNPISGHATLYWYQQILGQGPKLLIQFQNNGVVDDSQLPKDRFSAERLKGVDSTLKIQPAKLEDSAVYLCASSFLRLDEAFFGQGTRLTVV.

A single count supports this clone. The rearrangement links TRBV6-5 to TRBJ1-1; D is unclear. The CDR3 length is 13 residues. Trimming removed 6 bases from V and 7 bases from J, with 15 bases in between. Germline loops: CDR1 MNHEY, CDR2 SVGAGI. The CDR3 region is CASRINSPNEAFF. The CDR3 DNA sequence: TGTGCCAGCAGGATAAATAGTCCGAATGAAGCTTTCTTT.

This chain uses TRBV7-9 with TRBJ1-6; 9 positions match TRBD1. The trim removed 7 bases at V and 5 bases at J, leaving 3 bases unmatched. The CDR3 covers 14 residues. From germline, CDR1 is SEHNR and CDR2 FQNEAQ (reference sequence). The CDR3 sequence: CASTRTGDNSPLHF. DNA for the CDR3: TGTGCCAGCACGAGGACAGGGGATAATTCACCCCTCCACTTT.

A few counts support this clone. As DNA, the CDR3 is TGTGCCAGCAGCCTGCAGGTCACTGAAGCTTTCTTT. Protein sequence: CASSLQVTEAFF. V and J are TRBV7-9 and TRBJ1-1; D gene ambiguous. CDR3 size: 12 residues. V lost 5 bases, J lost 4 bases, and 8 bases lay in between. Germline CDR1 is SEHNR and CDR2 is FQNEAQ (reference sequence).

This chain connects TRBV5-6 to TRBJ2-1; D is uncertain. CDR3 length: 13 residues. CDR1 is SGHDT, CDR2 YYEEEE, per germline. Trimming cost V 0 bases and J 5 bases, with 6 bases left between them. The CDR3 loop is CASSLGRHNEQFF. CDR3 bases: TGTGCCAGCAGCTTGGGCAGGCACAATGAGCAGTTCTTC.

The genes are TRBV30 and TRBJ2-5; 7 nucleotides align to TRBD2. Germline CDR1 and CDR2: GTSNPN and SVGIG (reference sequence). V lost 0 bases, J lost 2 bases, and 6 bases stayed unmatched. This CDR3 has 15 residues. CDR3 protein: CAWSVPSGTQETQYF. The CDR3 DNA reads as TGTGCCTGGAGTGTTCCAAGCGGGACGCAAGAGACCCAGTACTTC.